Listed here are 25 T cell receptor beta chains from one sample, sequenced in a study of response to subunit inactivated influenza vaccine. In TCRdb, the RT-PCR reads were re-called with MiXCR into one record per CDR3 protein. The sample yields 430,000 or so distinct CDR3 sequences, approximately 11% seen once. The input for sequencing was PBMCs from blood, taken roughly 48 days after vaccination. These receptors were taken from a man aged 45 to 65 who received an inactivated influenza vaccine.

This clonotype was seen more than once but under ten times. This chain connects TRBV6-6 to TRBJ2-7; D is perhaps TRBD1 or TRBD2 (5 bases each). The CDR3 totals 13 residues. Germline CDR1 is MNHNY and CDR2 is SVGAGI (reference sequence). Trimming pared 4 bases from V and 9 bases from J, leaving 16 bases between. The DNA for the CDR3 is TGTGCCAGCAGTTGGGACCGGACCGGGGTGCAGTACTTC. Amino acid sequence: CASSWDRTGVQYF.

The V and J genes are TRBV14 and TRBJ2-5; D gene uncertain. Trimming removed 1 base at V and 9 bases at J, with 12 bases between. Germline values: CDR1 SGHDN, CDR2 FVKESK. The CDR3 covers 13 residues. CDR3 protein: CASSQVPNSSQYF. DNA of the CDR3: TGTGCCAGCAGCCAAGTTCCAAATAGCTCCCAGTACTTC.

V gene TRBV10-3 combines with J gene TRBJ2-7; no reliable D call. The V and J ends lost 3 bases and 0 bases respectively, with 6 bases between them. The CDR3 is 13 residues long. The germline V gene encodes CDR1 ENHRY and CDR2 SYGVKD. CDR3 DNA sequence: TGTGCCATCAGTGATGTCAGCTCCTACGAGCAGTACTTC. This sequence encodes CAISDVSSYEQYF.

Ten or more counts support this clonotype. The V and J genes are TRBV20-1 and TRBJ2-3; 7 bases match TRBD2. Germline V gives CDR1 DFQATT, CDR2 SNEGSKA (reference sequence). Trimming took 1 base from V and 2 from J; bases not matched to a gene: 6. This CDR3 comprises 15 residues. CDR3 DNA: TGCAGTGCTAGAGTAGGTGGGAGGGCCACAGATACGCAGTATTTT. As protein: CSARVGGRATDTQYF.

The chain links TRBV6-5 to TRBJ2-2, with D perhaps matching TRBD2 (6 bases). V lost 0 bases and J 1 base, leaving 9 bases between the germline ends. This CDR3 is built from 16 residues. Germline V gene sequence: CDR1 MNHEY, CDR2 SVGAGI. This chain's CDR3 is CASSYSWRGNTGELFF. The CDR3 DNA reads as TGTGCCAGCAGTTACTCCTGGAGGGGGAACACCGGGGAGCTGTTTTTT.

The chain combines TRBV5-1 with TRBJ2-1, with TRBD1 identical over 10 bases. J lost 6 bases, V lost 3 bases, and 12 bases had no gene match. CDR1 is SGHRS and CDR2 is YFSETQ in the germline V gene. This CDR3 comprises 17 residues. This CDR3 is CASSSGTGASRVNEQFF. The CDR3, as DNA: TGCGCCAGCAGCTCCGGGACAGGGGCATCGAGGGTCAATGAGCAGTTCTTC.

This sequence joins TRBV11-2 and TRBJ1-6, with D possibly matching TRBD1 (6 bases). Germline lookup yields CDR1 SGHAT and CDR2 FQNNGV. Trimming removed 1 base at V and 8 bases at J, with 12 bases between. The CDR3 is made up of 15 amino acids. CDR3 nucleotide sequence: TGTGCCAGCAGCTTAGTAGGGGGTTTGGATTCACCCCTCCACTTT. Its protein product is CASSLVGGLDSPLHF.

This clonotype has a handful of counts. The chain uses TRBV28 and TRBJ1-2; D not certain. CDR3 length: 13 residues. Between the trimmed V and J ends, which lost 2 bases and 4 bases, there was a span of 8 bases. CDR1 is MDHEN, CDR2 SYDVKM, per germline. CDR3: CASSLAVAYGYTF. CDR3 coding DNA: TGTGCCAGCAGTTTAGCGGTAGCCTATGGCTACACCTTC.

This clonotype was seen repeatedly, ten times or more. The DNA of the CDR3 is TGTGCCAGCAGCGCCCCGCTCGGGACGTACCACAATGAGCAGTTCTTC. Protein: CASSAPLGTYHNEQFF. The genes are TRBV9 and TRBJ2-1; D could derive from TRBD1 or TRBD2 (5 bases each). From germline, CDR1 is SGDLS and CDR2 YYNGEE. This CDR3 spans 16 amino acids. The V end was cut by 3 bases, the J end by 5 bases, with 18 bases between.

Many counts were recorded for this clonotype. The rearrangement joins TRBV28 to TRBJ2-5; D perhaps matches TRBD1 (6 bases). V gave up 3 bases and J gave up 1 base, with 12 bases separating them. The CDR3 contains 15 residues. Germline loops: CDR1 MDHEN, CDR2 SYDVKM. The CDR3 DNA sequence: TGTGCCAGCAGTTTTTTAGGACAGAGCCAAGAGACCCAGTACTTC. Translated: CASSFLGQSQETQYF.

CDR3 nucleotide sequence: TGTGCCAGCAGGGCTACAGGGGCTATTGAGCAGTTCTTC. It yields the protein CASRATGAIEQFF. The gene calls are TRBV2 and TRBJ2-1, with 7 bases aligning to TRBD1. Germline loops: CDR1 SNHLY, CDR2 FYNNEI. This CDR3 is 13 amino acids long. V was clipped by 6 bases and J by 9 bases; unmatched bases: 8.

This clonotype was found many times. The chain uses TRBV5-6 and TRBJ2-2; TRBD2 aligns across 9 bases. Germline V gene sequence: CDR1 SGHDT, CDR2 YYEEEE. V lost 2 bases to trimming and J lost 3 bases; unmatched junction nucleotides: 5. The length of the CDR3 is 16 residues. The CDR3 loop reads CASSLGGRADTGELFF. CDR3 nucleotides: TGTGCCAGCAGCTTAGGCGGGAGGGCCGACACCGGGGAGCTGTTTTTT.

With respect to this clonotype: A read error may be the cause here, since a much bigger clone is one base away. This CDR3 is CGSRIQQETQYF. CDR3 in DNA: TGCGGCAGCAGGATTCAACAAGAGACCCAGTACTTC. This chain uses TRBV5-1 with TRBJ2-5; D is uncertain. The CDR3 runs to 12 residues. Germline lookup yields CDR1 SGHRS and CDR2 YFSETQ.

This clonotype came up a few times. The chain combines TRBV5-1 with TRBJ2-7; weak D call: TRBD2 (5 bases). The length of the CDR3 is 16 residues. V lost 0 bases and J 5 bases, leaving 18 bases between the germline ends. Germline assignment: CDR1 SGHRS and CDR2 YFSETQ. The CDR3 is CASSLEGWEFGDEQYF. The DNA for the CDR3 is TGCGCCAGCAGCTTGGAAGGCTGGGAGTTCGGCGACGAGCAGTACTTC.

This clonotype was seen a few times. This chain uses TRBV20-1 with TRBJ1-5, with D maybe TRBD1 (6 bases). The CDR3 runs 15 residues. Trimming stripped 5 bases from V and 0 bases from J, with 14 bases between. Germline CDR1 DFQATT, CDR2 SNEGSKA (reference sequence). CDR3 amino acids: CSAPPGGLSNQPQHF. DNA of the CDR3: TGCAGTGCTCCCCCGGGGGGGCTTAGCAATCAGCCCCAGCATTTT.

The gene calls are TRBV24-1 and TRBJ2-2; TRBD2 agrees at 11 bases. CDR3 length: 16 residues. V lost 5 bases, J lost 5 bases, and 6 bases stayed unmatched. The germline V gene encodes CDR1 KGHDR and CDR2 SFDVKD. The CDR3 nucleotides read TGTGCCACCAGTGGTACCGGGACTAGCGGTACCGGGGAGCTGTTTTTT. This codes for CATSGTGTSGTGELFF.

This clonotype was counted many times. This chain joins TRBV29-1 and TRBJ1-1; a weak D match, TRBD1 (5 bases). This CDR3 has 18 residues. Trimming left V 5 bases short and J 1 base short, with 26 bases between. In germline, CDR1 is SQVTM, CDR2 ANQGSEA. The CDR3 sequence: CSVRKAVWQGEKNTEAFF. The CDR3 DNA sequence: TGCAGCGTTCGTAAGGCGGTCTGGCAGGGCGAGAAGAACACTGAAGCTTTCTTT. Using reference TRBV29-1 and TRBJ1-1 for the parts outside the CDR3, the full variable domain is SAVISQKPSRDICQRGTSLTIQCQVDSQVTMMFWYRQQPGQSLTLIATANQGSEATYESGFVIDKFPISRPNLTFSTLTVSNMSPEDSSIYLCSVRKAVWQGEKNTEAFFGQGTRLTVV.

This chain connects TRBV10-3 to TRBJ1-1; D not certain. The CDR3 has 15 residues. Germline lookup yields CDR1 ENHRY and CDR2 SYGVKD. Trimming stripped 0 bases from V and 12 bases from J, with 20 bases between. Written as DNA, the CDR3 is TGTGCCATCAGTGAGTCCGAAGACACCTCCGCTAAAACTTTCTTT. Protein: CAISESEDTSAKTFF.

This clonotype was seen at least ten times. This sequence joins TRBV20-1 and TRBJ2-3, with TRBD2 identical over 10 bases. The CDR3 has 14 amino acids. Trimming took 6 bases from V and 2 from J; bases not matched to a gene: 5. Germline lookup yields CDR1 DFQATT and CDR2 SNEGSKA (reference sequence). CDR3 coding DNA: TGCAGTGCCTTACTAGCGGGGACCACAGATACGCAGTATTTT. Translation gives CSALLAGTTDTQYF.

J is TRBJ2-1 and V is TRBV7-8, with TRBD2 identical over 10 bases. Germline CDR1 and CDR2: SGHVS and FQNEAQ. The CDR3 covers 16 residues. The trim removed 5 bases at V and 3 bases at J, leaving 7 bases unmatched. CDR3 sequence: CASSPLVAGGYNEQFF. CDR3 DNA sequence: TGTGCCAGCAGCCCCTTGGTAGCGGGAGGCTACAATGAGCAGTTCTTC.

The V and J genes are TRBV4-3 and TRBJ2-7; tentative D call: TRBD1 (5 bases). Per the germline V gene, CDR1 is LGHNA and CDR2 is YSLEER. The CDR3 length is 16 residues. V lost 1 base to trimming and J lost 2 bases, with 15 bases between them. The CDR3 protein is CASSQGGAGPPYEQYF. The CDR3 DNA sequence: TGCGCCAGCAGCCAAGGAGGAGCAGGGCCCCCCTACGAGCAGTACTTC.

This clonotype was detected a few times. The rearrangement uses TRBV27 and TRBJ1-6, with a weak D call TRBD1 (5 bases). The V end was cut by 2 bases, the J end by 7 bases, with 9 bases between. CDR1 is MNHEY, CDR2 SMNVEV, per germline (reference sequence). The CDR3 consists of 14 residues. The CDR3 protein is CASSLRGRNSPLHF. DNA of the CDR3: TGTGCCAGCAGTTTAAGGGGCCGGAATTCACCCCTCCACTTT.

This sequence joins TRBV6-2 or TRBV6-3 and TRBJ2-2, with TRBD1 as a possible D gene (6 bases). The CDR3 totals 16 residues. Per the germline V gene, CDR1 is MNHEY and CDR2 is SVGEGT. The V end lost 0 bases, the J end lost 4 bases, and 12 bases lay between the germline ends. The CDR3: CASSYSFQGPTGELFF. In DNA form, the CDR3 reads TGTGCCAGCAGTTACTCGTTTCAGGGGCCCACCGGGGAGCTGTTTTTT.

This clonotype occurred a few times. The chain employs TRBV5-1 and TRBJ2-1, with D uncertain. Deletions cut 0 bases from V and 7 bases from J, with 8 bases between. The length of the CDR3 is 13 residues. Germline V CDR1 and CDR2: SGHRS, YFSETQ. This CDR3 is CASSLVGSNEQFF. Here the CDR3 DNA reads TGCGCCAGCAGCTTGGTCGGGTCGAATGAGCAGTTCTTC.

This clonotype showed up just a few times. The chain links TRBV7-2 to TRBJ1-4, with D perhaps matching TRBD1 (5 bases). Germline CDR1 is SGHTA and CDR2 is FQGNSA. The germline V and J ends were trimmed by 5 bases and 7 bases, with 14 bases remaining between them. CDR3 length: 14 residues. The DNA of the CDR3 is TGTGCCAGCAGCCCTCAGGGTCTTGGTGAAAAACTGTTTTTT. It is translated as CASSPQGLGEKLFF.